This T cell receptor beta chain was sequenced for a study of cytomegalovirus exposure and HLA in healthy donors. Vbeta (60) and Jbeta (13) primers were used in the PCR. This table comes from immunoSEQ multiplex PCR, and its TCRdb copy is limited to in-frame clones, with some not included. The sample lists some 180,000 clones, 70% to 75% occurring once. Study-wide findings and caveats: In a later analysis, V- and J-gene trimming of beta chains associated with a DCLRE1C missense variant, replicated independently. On later analysis, the bulk of CMV-associated TCR beta chains appeared to be HLA-restricted.

On this clone itself: The antigen remains undetermined.

CDR1 and CDR2 (germline): GTSNPN, SVGIG (reference sequence). The V end lost 5 bases, the J end lost 6 bases, and 7 bases lay between the germline ends. This CDR3 region has 11 residues. The source is a male donor in good health and CMV-seronegative. The V gene is TRBV30, the J gene TRBJ1-4; D call uncertain. Sequencing was done on a sample of PBMCs. The CDR3 loop reads CAWAEYEKLFF. The CDR3 DNA follows: TGTGCCTGGGCGGAGTATGAAAAACTGTTTTTT.